Below are 18 T cell receptor beta chains sequenced from a single sample in a study of identical twins. One entry per CDR3 protein results from TCRdb running MiXCR on the 5' RACE reads. Here the sample spans hundreds of thousands of distinct CDR3 sequences, around 5.7% being singletons. Sequencing was done on a sample of naive T cells sorted from blood. Receptor source: a man between 18 and 29 years old in good health.

This clonotype was observed many times. The V call is TRBV12-3 or TRBV12-4, the J call TRBJ2-7; no definite D call. V lost 3 bases and J 3 bases, leaving 9 bases between the germline ends. This CDR3 is 13 amino acids long. This CDR3 reads CASSFGQDYEQYF. The DNA of the CDR3 is TGTGCCAGCAGTTTCGGCCAGGACTACGAGCAGTACTTC.

This clonotype showed up many times. The chain links TRBV15 to TRBJ2-7; D is unclear. Germline V lookup: CDR1 LNHNV, CDR2 YYDKDF (reference sequence). The CDR3 spans 12 residues. Deletions cut 2 bases from V and 4 bases from J, with 6 bases between. CDR3 in amino acids: CATSRPDYEQYF. CDR3 in DNA: TGTGCCACCAGCAGACCTGATTACGAGCAGTACTTC.

This clonotype has a handful of counts. This sequence joins TRBV27 and TRBJ2-7; TRBD2 aligns across 8 bases. Germline V CDR1 and CDR2: MNHEY, SMNVEV (reference sequence). There are 16 residues in the CDR3. J gave up 2 bases and V 2 bases, and 8 bases lay outside the gene matches. The DNA of the CDR3 is TGTGCCAGCAGTTTAAGCGCCGCGGGAGGAACCTACGAGCAGTACTTC. Protein sequence: CASSLSAAGGTYEQYF.

This clonotype has a count of ten or more. The chain carries TRBV20-1 and TRBJ2-2; the D is unclear. Germline CDR1 is DFQATT and CDR2 is SNEGSKA (reference sequence). The CDR3 has 16 residues. V lost 6 bases and J 5 bases, leaving 22 bases between the germline ends. The CDR3 protein is CSARNPTDGITGELFF. The CDR3 nucleotides read TGCAGTGCCAGGAATCCGACGGATGGGATTACCGGGGAGCTGTTTTTT.

This clonotype was counted at least ten times. The chain combines TRBV3-1 with TRBJ2-3, with 7 positions matching TRBD2. The ends lost 2 bases at V and 3 bases at J; junction bases unmatched: 2. The CDR3 spans 14 residues. Germline CDR1 is LGHDT and CDR2 is YNNKEL (reference sequence). Here the CDR3 reads CASSQTGGTDTQYF. CDR3 sequence (DNA): TGTGCCAGCAGCCAAACGGGAGGAACAGATACGCAGTATTTT.

The chain couples TRBV29-1 to TRBJ2-2; 9 bases are a match to TRBD1. The V and J ends lost 7 bases and 4 bases, in that order; junction bases with no gene match: 7. The germline CDR1 and CDR2 sequences are SQVTM and ANQGSEA. The CDR3 is 14 residues long. CDR3 in amino acids: CSASGTGTTGELFF. In nucleotides, the CDR3 is TGCAGCGCATCCGGGACAGGGACCACCGGGGAGCTGTTTTTT.

This clonotype has a count of ten or more. The genes are TRBV12-3 or TRBV12-4 and TRBJ2-1, with TRBD2 identical over 10 bases. V lost 7 bases to trimming and J lost 4 bases; unmatched junction nucleotides: 19. The CDR3 is 19 residues long. The CDR3 bases are TGTGCCAGCATTACCCCAATTTCCGGGACTAGCGCGTTATACAATGAGCAGTTCTTC. Its translation is CASITPISGTSALYNEQFF.

This clonotype appeared many times. The chain links TRBV20-1 to TRBJ2-2, with D perhaps TRBD2 (6 bases). Trimming left V 1 base short and J 6 bases short, with 12 bases between. The CDR3 loop spans 14 amino acids. The germline gives CDR1 DFQATT, CDR2 SNEGSKA (reference sequence). The CDR3 nucleotides read TGCAGTGCTAGAGTCGGGAGAGGGGCCGGGGAGCTGTTTTTT. Amino acid sequence: CSARVGRGAGELFF.

This clonotype occurred many times. Germline and junction disagree at one end, which may indicate a read error. The gene calls are TRBV12-3 or TRBV12-4 and TRBJ2-3; TRBD1 or TRBD2 may be the D gene (5 bases each). The CDR3 length is 12 residues. CDR3 sequence (DNA): TGTGCCAGCAGTCCCCGTGGCTGGGGGAGTTTATTT. Translation gives CASSPRGWGSLF.

This clonotype was observed a handful of times. This CDR3 is CASSSFTSGGPNNEQFF. In nucleotides, the CDR3 is TGTGCCAGCAGCTCGTTTACGTCGGGAGGGCCTAACAATGAGCAGTTCTTC. V usage is TRBV7-9 and J usage is TRBJ2-1, with 8 bases identical to TRBD2. This CDR3 comprises 17 residues. V dropped 4 bases and J dropped 5; count of bases not matched to a gene: 13. Germline-derived CDR1 and CDR2 are SEHNR and FQNEAQ (reference sequence).

This clonotype was seen ten or more times. The V and J genes are TRBV20-1 and TRBJ1-1; no firm D call. Per the germline V gene, CDR1 is DFQATT and CDR2 is SNEGSKA (reference sequence). CDR3 length: 14 residues. The ends were cut back, 6 bases at V and 1 base at J, with 15 bases in the middle. Here the CDR3 DNA reads TGCAGTGCCCGAGCGGGAGGGTGGAACACTGAAGCTTTCTTT. It translates to CSARAGGWNTEAFF.

This clonotype has only a few counts. CDR3: CASSLSTIGEPYEQYF. CDR3 sequence (DNA): TGTGCCAGCAGTTTATCGACGATTGGCGAACCCTACGAGCAGTACTTC. J is TRBJ2-7 and V is TRBV27; D gene unclear. The germline V gene encodes CDR1 MNHEY and CDR2 SMNVEV (reference sequence). Trimming pared 0 bases from V and 2 bases from J, leaving 14 bases between. This CDR3 spans 16 amino acids.

Many counts were recorded for this clonotype. This chain joins TRBV6-2 or TRBV6-3 and TRBJ2-3; D is unresolved. Germline V gene data show CDR1 as MNHEY and CDR2 as SVGEGT. This CDR3 has 14 residues. The germline V and J ends were trimmed by 8 bases and 2 bases, with 14 bases remaining between them. The CDR3 nucleotides are TGTGCCAGCGGTGGGGTTGCGGCCACAGATACGCAGTATTTT. Protein sequence: CASGGVAATDTQYF.

This clonotype showed up many times. The J gene is TRBJ1-2, the V gene TRBV6-1; unclear D gene. Trimming removed 2 bases from V and 3 bases from J, with 13 bases in between. Germline CDR1 and CDR2: MNHNS and SASEGT. The CDR3 is made up of 15 amino acids. This chain's CDR3 is CASSESPDGYYGYTF. The CDR3 DNA follows: TGTGCCAGCAGTGAAAGTCCGGACGGATACTATGGCTACACCTTC.

The table lists this clonotype with many counts. The chain carries TRBV4-1 and TRBJ2-3; no firm D call. Trimming stripped 3 bases from V and 8 bases from J, with 12 bases between. In germline, CDR1 is MGHRA, CDR2 YSYEKL. The CDR3 runs 13 residues. The CDR3 sequence: CASSQDPDATQYF. The CDR3 DNA reads as TGCGCCAGCAGCCAGGACCCTGACGCTACGCAGTATTTT.

This clonotype has a count of ten or more. The chain has TRBV12-3 or TRBV12-4 and TRBJ2-1, with TRBD2 matching over 7 bases. With 3 bases clipped from V and 7 bases from J, the junction kept 12 bases outside the gene matches. The CDR3 contains 16 residues. The CDR3 here is CASSFPLAGVQNEQFF. In nucleotides, the CDR3 is TGTGCCAGCAGTTTCCCACTCGCGGGAGTCCAAAATGAGCAGTTCTTC.

This clonotype was counted a few times. The V gene is TRBV9, the J gene TRBJ2-3; 7 bases fit TRBD2. The junction had 7 bases not matched to a gene; V was cut back by 0 bases and J by 3 bases. Germline lookup yields CDR1 SGDLS and CDR2 YYNGEE. The CDR3 is 16 residues long. In nucleotides, the CDR3 is TGTGCCAGCAGCGTAGCTGAAGGGAGGGGAACAGATACGCAGTATTTT. Translating it yields CASSVAEGRGTDTQYF. The full variable domain, completed using reference TRBV9 and TRBJ2-3, is DSGVTQTPKHLITATGQRVTLRCSPRSGDLSVYWYQQSLDQGLQFLIQYYNGEERAKGNILERFSAQQFPDLHSELNLSSLELGDSALYFCASSVAEGRGTDTQYFGPGTRLTVL.

This clonotype was observed a handful of times. The chain employs TRBV5-1 and TRBJ2-2; possible D gene TRBD1, 5 bases. The CDR3 covers 15 residues. CDR1 and CDR2 (germline): SGHRS, YFSETQ. Trimming pared 3 bases from V and 0 bases from J, leaving 9 bases between. The chain's CDR3 is CASSSDSTNTGELFF. As DNA, the CDR3 is TGCGCCAGCAGCTCAGACAGCACGAACACCGGGGAGCTGTTTTTT.